Listed here are 30 T cell receptor beta chains from one sample, sequenced in a study of blood T cell repertoires in COVID-19. Sequencing used immunoSEQ multiplex PCR; TCRdb keeps in-frame clones, though not all of them. The table shows a few hundred thousand clones, with 80% to 85% occurring only once. The sample comprised PBMCs or T cells enriched from blood (not recorded which). These receptors were collected from a woman aged 45-65 years who had recovered from COVID-19.

The J gene is TRBJ1-5, the V gene TRBV6-2 or TRBV6-3, with a weak D call TRBD1 (6 bases). Trimming left V 8 bases short and J 0 bases short, with 14 bases between. The length of the CDR3 is 15 residues. Germline values: CDR1 MNHEY, CDR2 SVGEGT. For the CDR3, the DNA is TGTGCCAGCCGCCTAACAGGGAATAGCAATCAGCCCCAGCATTTT. It codes for CASRLTGNSNQPQHF.

The rearrangement links TRBV9 to TRBJ1-2; a weak D match, TRBD1 (5 bases). The CDR3 is 14 residues long. Per germline, CDR1 SGDLS and CDR2 YYNGEE. V lost 1 base and J 2 bases, leaving 9 bases between the germline ends. The CDR3: CASSVWGTNYGYTF. The CDR3 coding sequence is TGTGCCAGCAGCGTATGGGGCACCAACTATGGCTACACCTTC.

This clone was counted between two and nine times. V usage is TRBV27 and J usage is TRBJ1-1; D is perhaps TRBD1 (5 bases). This CDR3 is built from 16 residues. CDR1 and CDR2 from the germline V gene are MNHEY and SMNVEV (reference sequence). V lost 7 bases, J lost 1 base, and 19 bases lay in between. Here the CDR3 reads CASKRLGGKENTEAFF. The CDR3 nucleotides read TGTGCCAGCAAACGGTTGGGGGGGAAGGAGAACACTGAAGCTTTCTTT.

About this clone: Other DNA sequences within the sample encode an identical CDR3. This chain uses TRBV12-3 or TRBV12-4 with TRBJ1-1, with D possibly matching TRBD1 (5 bases). The CDR3 is 13 amino acids. Trimming left V 6 bases short and J 0 bases short, with 8 bases between. CDR3 bases: TGTGCCAGCAGGCGACAGATGAACACTGAAGCTTTCTTT. Its translation is CASRRQMNTEAFF.

The V and J genes are TRBV5-1 and TRBJ2-3, with 8 bases aligning to TRBD2. The CDR3 is 19 amino acids. V lost 0 bases and J lost 0; bases outside the gene matches: 12. In germline, CDR1 is SGHRS, CDR2 YFSETQ. CDR3 sequence: CASSLVGSGISSSTDTQYF. CDR3 sequence (DNA): TGCGCCAGCAGCTTGGTTGGTAGCGGGATATCTTCTAGCACAGATACGCAGTATTTT.

The genes are TRBV9 and TRBJ1-5; D remains unclear. The CDR3 length is 15 residues. Germline V gene lookup returns CDR1 SGDLS and CDR2 YYNGEE. V dropped 4 bases and J dropped 0 bases, with 11 bases sitting between them. The CDR3 spells CASSPTAASNQPQHF. For the CDR3, the DNA is TGTGCCAGCAGCCCCACGGCGGCTAGCAATCAGCCCCAGCATTTT.

The CDR3 loop reads CASSSTYYEQYF. The CDR3 bases are TGTGCCAGCAGCTCGACATACTACGAGCAGTACTTC. V gene TRBV7-2 combines with J gene TRBJ2-7; D is ambiguous. Per germline, CDR1 SGHTA and CDR2 FQGNSA. The V gene lost 4 bases and the J gene lost 3 bases, with 7 bases spanning the gap. There are 12 residues in the CDR3.

J is TRBJ2-5 and V is TRBV6-2 or TRBV6-3; 8 bases map to TRBD1. CDR3 length: 15 residues. The germline V gene has CDR1 MNHEY and CDR2 SVGEGT. Trimming removed 4 bases from V and 5 bases from J; junction bases left unmatched: 9. CDR3 DNA sequence: TGTGCCAGCAGTTTGGACAGGGCCACGGGGGAGACCCAGTACTTC. Its protein is CASSLDRATGETQYF.

The rearrangement links TRBV27 to TRBJ1-2; 7 bases line up with TRBD1. Germline assignment: CDR1 MNHEY and CDR2 SMNVEV (reference sequence). The CDR3 spans 15 residues. Germline trimming cut 7 bases from V and 0 bases from J; bases unmatched to any gene: 8. The CDR3 spells CASTTRGATNYGYTF. As DNA, the CDR3 is TGTGCCAGCACCACCAGGGGGGCTACTAACTATGGCTACACCTTC.

This rearrangement joins TRBV7-9 to TRBJ2-1, with D possibly matching TRBD1 (6 bases). V lost 5 bases and J lost 8, with 19 bases in between. Germline V CDR1 and CDR2: SEHNR, FQNEAQ (reference sequence). This CDR3 has 15 amino acids. The CDR3 loop is CASSPTGPSADEQFF. CDR3 DNA sequence: TGTGCCAGCAGCCCAACAGGGCCCTCCGCGGATGAGCAGTTCTTC.

This chain uses TRBV5-1 with TRBJ1-2, with 9 bases aligning to TRBD1. V shed 0 bases and J 7 bases; nucleotides not matched to a gene: 4. Germline V gene data show CDR1 as SGHRS and CDR2 as YFSETQ. This CDR3 has 14 residues. CDR3 nucleotide sequence: TGCGCCAGCAGCTTGGGGACAGGGGAAGGTGGCTACACCTTC. It is translated as CASSLGTGEGGYTF.

The rearrangement joins TRBV21-1 to TRBJ1-2. TRBV21-1 is a pseudogene locus. The CDR3 covers 15 residues. For the CDR3, the DNA is TGTGCCAGCAGCAAAGAGCGGAAAACTAACTATGGCTACACCTTC. Translated: CASSKERKTNYGYTF.

V and J are TRBV11-1 and TRBJ2-1; tentatively, D is TRBD2 (6 bases). Germline V CDR1 and CDR2: SGHAT, FQDESV (reference sequence). The length of the CDR3 is 15 residues. V was trimmed by 1 base and J by 1 base, leaving 8 bases between them. The CDR3 nucleotides read TGTGCCAGCAGCTTAGATAGCGGTTCCTACAATGAGCAGTTCTTC. It yields the protein CASSLDSGSYNEQFF.

The chain employs TRBV18 and TRBJ2-7; 9 nucleotides match TRBD1. V gave up 1 base and J gave up 0 bases; unmatched junction bases: 7. The CDR3 contains 17 residues. Germline V CDR1 and CDR2: KGHSH, LQKENI. CDR3 DNA: TGTGCCAGCTCACCACAGTATGACAGGGGGATCTCCTACGAGCAGTACTTC. This encodes CASSPQYDRGISYEQYF. Full variable domain (rest looked up from reference TRBV18 and TRBJ2-7): NAGVMQNPRHLVRRRGQEARLRCSPMKGHSHVYWYRQLPEEGLKFMVYLQKENIIDESGMPKERFSAEFPKEGPSILRIQQVVRGDSAAYFCASSPQYDRGISYEQYFGPGTRLTVT.

This rearrangement joins TRBV11-3 to TRBJ1-6; a weak D match, TRBD1 (6 bases). V gave up 0 bases and J gave up 11 bases, with 11 bases separating them. This CDR3 spans 14 amino acids. Germline V gives CDR1 SGHNT, CDR2 YENEEA. The CDR3 bases are TGTGCCAGCAGCTTAGATAAAAGGGGGACACCCCTCCACTTT. Amino acids: CASSLDKRGTPLHF.

The V call is TRBV30, the J call TRBJ2-7; D possibly corresponds to TRBD2 (5 bases). The V and J ends lost 0 bases and 4 bases respectively, with 13 bases between them. This CDR3 region has 14 residues. Germline loops: CDR1 GTSNPN, CDR2 SVGIG (reference sequence). CDR3 DNA: TGTGCCTGGAGTGTACTTGGACTCGCATACGAGCAGTACTTC. Protein sequence: CAWSVLGLAYEQYF.

The V and J genes are TRBV4-2 and TRBJ1-4; the D gene is possibly TRBD1 (6 bases). Per the germline V gene, CDR1 is LGHNA and CDR2 is YNFKEQ. The CDR3 extends over 15 amino acids. V dropped 4 bases and J dropped 8 bases, with 17 bases sitting between them. The CDR3 DNA reads TGTGCCAGCAGCCTCACGGGGGGCGTAGAGGAAAAACTGTTTTTT. This translates into CASSLTGGVEEKLFF.

The chain joins TRBV30 to TRBJ2-2, with 7 nucleotides matching TRBD1. The CDR3 runs to 14 residues. V was clipped by 2 bases and J by 5 bases; unmatched bases: 5. Germline CDR1 and CDR2: GTSNPN and SVGIG (reference sequence). The CDR3 here is CAWSMTGKTGELFF. CDR3 nucleotides: TGTGCCTGGAGTATGACAGGGAAAACCGGGGAGCTGTTTTTT. Full variable domain (missing parts from reference TRBV30 and TRBJ2-2): SQTIHQWPATLVQPVGSPLSLECTVEGTSNPNLYWYRQAAGRGLQLLFYSVGIGQISSEVPQNLSASRPQDRQFILSSKKLLLSDSGFYLCAWSMTGKTGELFFGEGSRLTVL.

The sample holds one count of this clone. The rearrangement links TRBV6-2 or TRBV6-3 to TRBJ2-1; D possibly corresponds to TRBD1 (5 bases). This CDR3 is built from 16 residues. Germline-derived CDR1 and CDR2 are MNHEY and SVGEGT. The ends were cut back, 2 bases at V and 0 bases at J, with 11 bases in the middle. The CDR3 protein is CASSYEGAGSYNEQFF. CDR3 DNA: TGTGCCAGCAGTTACGAAGGGGCTGGCTCCTACAATGAGCAGTTCTTC.

The J gene is TRBJ1-3, the V gene TRBV11-3; maybe TRBD1 (5 bases). V lost 5 bases and J 4 bases, leaving 15 bases between the germline ends. The CDR3 sequence is 15 residues long. Germline CDR1 and CDR2: SGHNT and YENEEA. The CDR3 nucleotides read TGTGCCAGCAGCCCGAAGACAGATAGGGGAAACACCATATATTTT. Protein: CASSPKTDRGNTIYF.

V gene TRBV9 combines with J gene TRBJ1-6; D is undetermined. The CDR3 sequence is 14 residues long. Per the germline V gene, CDR1 is SGDLS and CDR2 is YYNGEE. V lost 4 bases, J lost 8 bases, and 13 bases lay in between. DNA of the CDR3: TGTGCCAGCAGCCCGGGATCCCTTGATTCACCCCTCCACTTT. Protein sequence: CASSPGSLDSPLHF.

The rearrangement uses TRBV5-1 and TRBJ2-7; D perhaps matches TRBD1 (6 bases). CDR1 and CDR2 (germline): SGHRS, YFSETQ. V lost 0 bases and J lost 4, with 14 bases in between. This CDR3 has 15 amino acids. CDR3 region: CASSLVAGEGYEQYF. The CDR3 coding sequence is TGCGCCAGCAGCTTGGTGGCAGGGGAAGGGTACGAGCAGTACTTC.

The chain is built from TRBV27 and TRBJ1-6, with TRBD1 as a possible D gene (5 bases). Per the germline V gene, CDR1 is MNHEY and CDR2 is SMNVEV (reference sequence). The CDR3 consists of 15 residues. The V and J ends lost 2 bases and 10 bases respectively, with 15 bases between them. CDR3: CASSLAGQGYSPLHF. The CDR3 region has the DNA TGTGCCAGCAGTTTAGCGGGGCAGGGCTACTCACCCCTCCACTTT.

The chain is built from TRBV7-9 and TRBJ2-7, with 8 bases that match TRBD1. Trimming took 5 bases from V and 6 from J; bases not matched to a gene: 12. Per germline, CDR1 SEHNR and CDR2 FQNEAQ (reference sequence). This CDR3 region has 15 residues. The CDR3 is CASSPGLDRDGEQYF. The CDR3 nucleotides are TGTGCCAGCAGCCCCGGATTGGACAGGGACGGCGAGCAGTACTTC.

This chain connects TRBV11-2 to TRBJ2-1; the match to TRBD2 covers 7 bases. CDR3 length: 17 residues. CDR1 SGHAT and CDR2 FQNNGV come from the germline V gene. Trimming removed 1 base from V and 0 bases from J; junction bases left unmatched: 6. CDR3 region: CASSLGLGGSSYNEQFF. DNA of the CDR3: TGTGCCAGCAGCTTAGGCCTGGGCGGGAGCTCCTACAATGAGCAGTTCTTC.

V is TRBV4-3 and J is TRBJ2-1; TRBD2 is a possible D gene (7 bases). Germline V CDR1 and CDR2: LGHNA, YSLEER. Trimming took off 3 bases at V and 6 bases at J, with 24 bases between the two ends. The CDR3 has 18 residues. The CDR3 loop is CASSQAGGGAYWGNEQFF. The CDR3 coding sequence is TGCGCCAGCAGCCAGGCCGGCGGGGGCGCATATTGGGGCAATGAGCAGTTCTTC.

In this sample, this clone turned up once. The chain employs TRBV11-3 and TRBJ2-7, with 11 bases matching TRBD1. The V segment lost 1 base and the J segment 7 bases; nucleotides outside the gene matches: 12. This CDR3 is built from 17 residues. The germline gives CDR1 SGHNT, CDR2 YENEEA. The CDR3 sequence: CASSLGLDRGRTSEQYF. The CDR3 DNA reads TGTGCCAGCAGCTTAGGTCTGGACAGGGGGCGTACGTCGGAGCAGTACTTC.

The V and J genes are TRBV4-3 and TRBJ2-7; weak D call: TRBD2 (5 bases). The CDR3 spans 14 residues. Germline V gene data show CDR1 as LGHNA and CDR2 as YSLEER. V was shortened by 1 base and J by 5 bases, with 12 bases between the two germline ends. The CDR3 here is CASSQVRGRDEQYF. The CDR3 bases are TGCGCCAGCAGCCAAGTTCGGGGAAGAGACGAGCAGTACTTC.

The rearrangement joins TRBV20-1 to TRBJ2-7; unclear D gene. V shed 6 bases and J shed 6 bases, with 12 bases lying between them. Germline CDR1 reads DFQATT; CDR2 reads SNEGSKA (reference sequence). The CDR3 sequence is 11 residues long. Written as DNA, the CDR3 is TGCAGTGCGAGGTTGGTCTCCGAGCAGTACTTC. Amino acids: CSARLVSEQYF.

This sequence joins TRBV29-1 and TRBJ2-5; D is ambiguous. The CDR3 sequence is 12 residues long. The germline V gene has CDR1 SQVTM and CDR2 ANQGSEA. The V and J ends lost 6 bases and 4 bases respectively, with 12 bases between them. This CDR3 reads CSVCYPVETQYF. CDR3 nucleotides: TGCAGCGTGTGCTACCCGGTAGAGACCCAGTACTTC.